Following are 9 T cell receptor beta chains from one sample sequenced in a study of blood T cells in healthy people across ages. The use of a sample-barcoded 5' primer and a J-beta primer mix characterized a second PCR of roughly 6 to 11 cycles. TCRdb called the 5' RACE reads again in MiXCR, with one record for every CDR3 protein. Of just under 550,000 distinct CDR3 sequences detected, approximately 25% appear once; the ten largest clones hold approximately 10%. The sample was also linked to a second study, of T cells of mothers and their children.

Source material: blood. The receptors shown here come from a boy aged 5 to 17 in good health.

In this sample, this clonotype turned up a few times. The chain employs TRBV7-9 and TRBJ1-6; the D gene is possibly TRBD1 (5 bases). Trimming left V 2 bases short and J 4 bases short, with 9 bases between. Germline CDR1 and CDR2: SEHNR and FQNEAQ (reference sequence). This CDR3 contains 15 residues. Written as DNA, the CDR3 is TGTGCCAGCAGCTTATTTGACAGTTATAATTCACCCCTCCACTTT. Encoded protein: CASSLFDSYNSPLHF.

The chain is built from TRBV6-5 and TRBJ2-1, with TRBD1 as a possible D gene (6 bases). CDR1 is MNHEY, CDR2 SVGAGI, per germline. This CDR3 has 13 amino acids. Trimming took 2 bases from V and 4 from J, leaving 6 bases between them. The CDR3 DNA sequence: TGTGCCAGCAGTTACGGACAGTACAATGAGCAGTTCTTC. The encoded protein is CASSYGQYNEQFF.

There are many counts of this clonotype. The gene calls are TRBV7-3 and TRBJ2-1, with 7 bases identical to TRBD1. V trimming: 2 bases; J trimming: 7 bases; junction bases outside the gene matches: 5. CDR1 and CDR2 (germline): SGHTA, FQGTGA. This CDR3 contains 14 residues. This CDR3 reads CASSLGNRGNEQFF. CDR3 coding DNA: TGTGCCAGCAGCTTAGGGAACAGGGGAAATGAGCAGTTCTTC.

With respect to this clonotype: The junction departs from germline at one end; a sequencing error may be responsible. The gene calls are TRBV27 and TRBJ2-3, with D uncertain. This CDR3 has 11 amino acids. The germline V gene has CDR1 MNHEY and CDR2 SMNVEV (reference sequence). The DNA for the CDR3 is TGTGCCAGCAGTAGCACAGATACGCGGTATTTT. Amino acid sequence: CASSSTDTRYF.

This chain uses TRBV6-1 with TRBJ1-3; D is unresolved. The V gene's germline CDR1 is MNHNS and CDR2 SASEGT. V lost 10 bases, J lost 4 bases, and 11 bases lay in between. The CDR3 is 12 amino acids. This chain's CDR3 is CATQPPGNTIYF. Written as DNA, the CDR3 is TGTGCCACTCAGCCCCCAGGAAACACCATATATTTT.

The chain has TRBV27 and TRBJ1-2, with D hard to call. CDR1 and CDR2 (germline): MNHEY, SMNVEV (reference sequence). Trimming shortened V by 3 bases and J by 4 bases, and 18 bases separated the two germline ends. The CDR3 extends over 16 amino acids. The CDR3 spells CASSFYPGSPSYGYTF. Written as DNA, the CDR3 is TGTGCCAGCAGTTTCTACCCCGGGAGCCCTAGCTATGGCTACACCTTC.

This clonotype was seen many times. V and J are TRBV29-1 and TRBJ2-1, with a weak D call TRBD1 (5 bases). CDR1 and CDR2 (germline): SQVTM, ANQGSEA. V gave up 5 bases and J gave up 6 bases, with 11 bases separating them. The CDR3 length is 12 residues. CDR3 loop: CSVTGVVNEQFF. CDR3 DNA: TGCAGCGTTACAGGAGTAGTCAATGAGCAGTTCTTC.

There are a few counts of this clonotype. The gene calls are TRBV18 and TRBJ2-5, with TRBD1 as a possible D gene (5 bases). V was trimmed by 3 bases and J by 3 bases, leaving 8 bases between them. CDR1 is KGHSH and CDR2 is LQKENI in the germline V gene. CDR3 length: 13 residues. CDR3 amino acids: CASSPGREETQYF. CDR3 nucleotide sequence: TGTGCCAGCTCACCGGGCAGGGAAGAGACCCAGTACTTC. Looking up the rest from reference TRBV18 and TRBJ2-5 gives the full variable domain: NAGVMQNPRHLVRRRGQEARLRCSPMKGHSHVYWYRQLPEEGLKFMVYLQKENIIDESGMPKERFSAEFPKEGPSILRIQQVVRGDSAAYFCASSPGREETQYFGPGTRLLVL.

This clonotype has a handful of counts. This chain links TRBV20-1 with TRBJ1-1; D is unresolved. CDR3 size: 13 residues. Germline-derived CDR1 and CDR2 are DFQATT and SNEGSKA (reference sequence). Trimming left V 4 bases short and J 1 base short, with 10 bases between. In DNA form, the CDR3 reads TGCAGTGCTATCAGACGGGAGAACACTGAAGCTTTCTTT. It translates to CSAIRRENTEAFF.